Below are 5 T cell receptor beta chains sequenced from a single sample in a study of shared clonotypes between healthy human individuals. TCRdb's table, derived via immunoSEQ multiplex PCR, lists solely in-frame clones and lacks some. The table lists 850,000 to 1,200,000 clones, 75% of them singletons. Material: memory CD4+ T cells sorted from blood. Subset defined: CD45RA-negative fraction. These receptors were collected from a young man in good health.

The V call is TRBV2, the J call TRBJ1-1; TRBD1 matches 8 bases. Germline V lookup: CDR1 SNHLY, CDR2 FYNNEI. The trim removed 7 bases at V and 4 bases at J, leaving 11 bases unmatched. The length of the CDR3 is 15 residues. CDR3 sequence reads: CASNPRTGLGTEAFF. The CDR3, as DNA: TGTGCCAGCAACCCTAGGACAGGGTTGGGCACTGAAGCTTTCTTT.

The chain is built from TRBV10-3 and TRBJ2-1; D unclear. The length of the CDR3 is 12 residues. With 5 bases removed from V and 5 bases from J, the gap between germline ends came to 7 bases. Germline values: CDR1 ENHRY, CDR2 SYGVKD. CDR3 sequence reads: CAISTDNNEQFF. Written as DNA, the CDR3 is TGTGCCATCAGTACAGATAACAATGAGCAGTTCTTC.

Turning to this clone: The sample has other DNA sequences that encode this CDR3 too. The chain recombines TRBV18 with TRBJ2-5, with D possibly being TRBD1 or TRBD2 (5 bases each). This CDR3 region has 13 residues. The germline gives CDR1 KGHSH, CDR2 LQKENI. The ends were cut back, 2 bases at V and 5 bases at J, with 9 bases in the middle. The CDR3 sequence: CASSPGTEETQYF. CDR3 DNA sequence: TGTGCCAGCTCACCAGGGACCGAGGAGACCCAGTACTTC. The full variable domain, its missing parts supplied by reference TRBV18 and TRBJ2-5, is NAGVMQNPRHLVRRRGQEARLRCSPMKGHSHVYWYRQLPEEGLKFMVYLQKENIIDESGMPKERFSAEFPKEGPSILRIQQVVRGDSAAYFCASSPGTEETQYFGPGTRLLVL.

This sequence joins TRBV7-6 and TRBJ2-7; tentatively, D is TRBD1 or TRBD2 (5 bases each). In germline, CDR1 is SGHVS, CDR2 FNYEAQ. This CDR3 has 16 amino acids. V was pared by 0 bases and J by 0 bases, with 12 bases between. CDR3: CASSLAAAGSSYEQYF. The CDR3 coding sequence is TGTGCCAGCAGCTTAGCCGCCGCAGGGAGCTCCTACGAGCAGTACTTC.

The chain recombines TRBV7-2 with TRBJ2-7; no clear D gene. CDR1 is SGHTA, CDR2 FQGNSA, per germline. This CDR3 region has 14 residues. Trimming stripped 5 bases from V and 3 bases from J, with 14 bases between. CDR3 bases: TGTGCCAGCAGCCCAACCGGACGGTACTACGAGCAGTACTTC. This translates into CASSPTGRYYEQYF.